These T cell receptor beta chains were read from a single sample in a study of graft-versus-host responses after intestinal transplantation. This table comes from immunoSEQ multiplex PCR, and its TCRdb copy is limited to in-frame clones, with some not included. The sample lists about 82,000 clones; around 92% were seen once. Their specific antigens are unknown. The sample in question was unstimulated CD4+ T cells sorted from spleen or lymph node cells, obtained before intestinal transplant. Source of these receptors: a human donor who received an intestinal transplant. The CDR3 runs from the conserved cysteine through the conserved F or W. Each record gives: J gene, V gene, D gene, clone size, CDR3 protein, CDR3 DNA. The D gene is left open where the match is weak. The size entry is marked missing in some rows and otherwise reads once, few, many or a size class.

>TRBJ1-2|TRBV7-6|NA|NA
CASSLEGDGYTF
TGTGCCAGCAGCTTAGAAGGGGATGGCTACACCTTC
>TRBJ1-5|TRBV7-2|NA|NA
CASSLSGNQPQHF
TGTGCCAGCAGCTTATCCGGGAATCAGCCCCAGCATTTT
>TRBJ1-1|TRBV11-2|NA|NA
CASSLDGPIPGGAFF
TGTGCCAGCAGCTTAGATGGTCCCATTCCTGGAGGAGCTTTCTTT
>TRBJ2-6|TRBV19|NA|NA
CASSIELGGSGANVLTF
TGTGCCAGTAGTATAGAATTAGGAGGATCTGGGGCCAACGTCCTGACTTTC
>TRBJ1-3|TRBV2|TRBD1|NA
CASTPFYTSQGAHGNTIYF
TGTGCCAGCACTCCCTTCTACACGAGCCAGGGGGCTCATGGAAACACCATATATTTT
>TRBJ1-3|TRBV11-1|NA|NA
CASSIGLSGNTIYF
TGTGCCAGCAGCATAGGACTCTCTGGAAACACCATATATTTT
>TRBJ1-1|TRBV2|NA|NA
CASSDPRTEAFF
TGTGCCAGCAGTGACCCCCGGACTGAAGCTTTCTTT
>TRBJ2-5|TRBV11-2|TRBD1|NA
CASSLGMDRGETQYF
TGTGCCAGCAGCTTAGGCATGGACAGGGGAGAGACCCAGTACTTC
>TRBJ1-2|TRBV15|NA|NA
CATSKKGNYGYTF
TGTGCCACCAGCAAGAAGGGGAACTATGGCTACACCTTC
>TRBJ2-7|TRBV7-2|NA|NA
CASSRRGAYEQYF
TGTGCCAGCAGTAGGCGGGGAGCCTACGAGCAGTACTTC
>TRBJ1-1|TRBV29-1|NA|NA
CSVEVWQNTEAFF
TGCAGCGTTGAAGTTTGGCAGAACACTGAAGCTTTCTTT
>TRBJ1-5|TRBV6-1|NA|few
CASSEAYSNQPQHF
TGTGCCAGCAGTGAAGCCTATAGCAATCAGCCCCAGCATTTT
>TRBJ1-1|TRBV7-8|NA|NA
CASSSTPGVAEAFF
TGTGCCAGCAGCTCAACGCCCGGGGTCGCTGAAGCTTTCTTT
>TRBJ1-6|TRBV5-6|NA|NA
CASSLVSLAGSSYNSPLHF
TGTGCCAGCAGCTTGGTTTCGCTTGCGGGGAGCTCCTATAATTCACCCCTCCACTTT